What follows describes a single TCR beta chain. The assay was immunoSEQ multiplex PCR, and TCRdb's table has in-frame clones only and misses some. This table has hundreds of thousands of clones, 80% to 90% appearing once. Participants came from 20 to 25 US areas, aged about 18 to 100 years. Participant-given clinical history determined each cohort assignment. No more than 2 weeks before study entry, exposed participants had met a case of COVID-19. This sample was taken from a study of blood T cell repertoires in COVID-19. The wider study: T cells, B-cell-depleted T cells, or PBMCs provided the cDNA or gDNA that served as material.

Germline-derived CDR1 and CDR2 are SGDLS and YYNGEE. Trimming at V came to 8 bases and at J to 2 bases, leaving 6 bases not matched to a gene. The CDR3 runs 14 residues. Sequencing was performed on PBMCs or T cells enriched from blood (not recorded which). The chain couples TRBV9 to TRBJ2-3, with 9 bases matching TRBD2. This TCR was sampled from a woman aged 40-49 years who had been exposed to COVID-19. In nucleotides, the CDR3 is TGTGCCAGTTGGCGGGGGGGCGACACAGATACGCAGTATTTT. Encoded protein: CASWRGGDTDTQYF.